This paragraph covers one T cell receptor (beta chain) sequence. Authors' processing steps: Researchers report that nucleated cell counts were estimated from reference gene primer amplification. TCRdb's table, derived via immunoSEQ multiplex PCR, lists solely in-frame clones and lacks some. V and J calls and clone size follow that table, whereas D and trimming were derived from the DNA. The sample has 250,000 or so clones; roughly 80% are singletons. There are 15 residues in the CDR3. Trimming removed 7 bases from V and 2 bases from J; junction bases left unmatched: 10. In germline, CDR1 is LNHDA, CDR2 SQIVND (reference sequence). The data belong to a study of blood T cell repertoires in COVID-19. The wider study: Acute and convalescent COVID-19 specimens originated in the United States, Italy and Spain. The analysed material was cDNA or gDNA that came from T cells, B-cell-depleted T cells, or PBMCs.

This TCR was recovered from a woman between 18 and 29 years old with acute or convalescent COVID-19. The V call is TRBV19, the J call TRBJ1-1, with 7 nucleotides matching TRBD1. Sequenced input: peripheral blood. The CDR3 protein is CASTKGTASNTEAFF. The CDR3, as DNA: TGTGCCAGTACCAAGGGGACAGCTTCAAACACTGAAGCTTTCTTT.